This TCR beta chain came from a study of cytomegalovirus exposure and HLA in healthy donors. Study-level points and caveats: As confirmed in vitro, a few CMV-associated chains were specific for CMV antigens. As a later analysis revealed, most CMV-associated TCR beta chains appeared HLA-restricted.

The CDR3 loop spans 16 amino acids. The J segment lost 1 base and the V segment lost 6 bases, leaving 3 bases of the junction unmatched. Germline values: CDR1 SGHTA, CDR2 FQGTGA. This PCR relied on a set of 60 Vbeta primers and 13 Jbeta primers. Method: immunoSEQ multiplex PCR; TCRdb's copy keeps in-frame clones and lacks some. The sample shows approximately 150,000 clones, around four fifths of them seen only once. Worth noting for this clone: Its target is not known.

The source material was PBMCs. The clonotype comes from a woman aged 45-65 years in good health and CMV-seronegative. The chain links TRBV7-3 to TRBJ2-2; 12 bases line up with TRBD2. As DNA, the CDR3 is TGTGCCAGCAGACTGGGACTAGCGGGGAACACCGGGGAGCTGTTTTTT. Amino acids: CASRLGLAGNTGELFF. Looking up the rest from reference TRBV7-3 and TRBJ2-2 gives the full variable domain: GAGVSQTPSNKVTEKGKYVELRCDPISGHTALYWYRQSLGQGPEFLIYFQGTGAADDSGLPNDRFFAVRPEGSVSTLKIQRTERGDSAVYLCASRLGLAGNTGELFFGEGSRLTVL.